The sequence of this T cell receptor (beta chain) was determined in a study of cytomegalovirus exposure and HLA in healthy donors. Trimming removed 6 bases from V and 3 bases from J, with 11 bases in between. CDR1 MNHEY and CDR2 SVGAGI come from the germline V gene. The CDR3 extends over 13 amino acids. This clone showed up just a few times. The PCR made use of 60 Vbeta and 13 Jbeta primers. Assay used: immunoSEQ multiplex PCR; TCRdb lists only in-frame clones, some missing. The repertoire consists of 98,000 or so clones, with more than 75% occurring once and the leading ten covering 1.5% to 2%. Sequencing was carried out using PBMCs. The clonotype originates from a woman aged 40 to 49 in good health and CMV-seronegative. This chain joins TRBV6-5 and TRBJ1-1, with no clear D. The CDR3 region is CASSSSGHTEAFF. CDR3 bases: TGTGCCAGCAGCTCCAGCGGCCACACTGAAGCTTTCTTT.